Presented here are 10 T cell receptor beta chains from one specimen sequenced in a study of shared clonotypes between healthy human individuals (dated by TCRdb to 2018 to 2020). The library was produced with the immunoSEQ multiplex PCR assay. Sourced from immuneACCESS, this table was stored by TCRdb with only in-frame sequences that have V and J called. A share of the clones is absent; for the studies checked, an unresolved V gene accounts for under half, and the remainder has no known explanation. The sample table contains over a million clones; only one count was recorded for 75% to 85% of them. Of the sample, more than 0.55% falls within the top ten clones. The sequenced sample was memory CD4+ T cells from PBMCs. The intended sense of this specimen's cell subset or site label: CD45RA-negative fraction. The origin of the receptors is a man aged 18 to 29 in good health. Some clones in this sample may be carry-over from other donors' samples.

The rearrangement joins TRBV28 to TRBJ1-2; 10 bases align to TRBD1. CDR3 length: 15 amino acids. V dropped 5 bases and J dropped 4; count of bases not matched to a gene: 7. Germline loops: CDR1 MDHEN, CDR2 SYDVKM. CDR3 nucleotide sequence: TGTGCCAGCAGTGTACGGACAGGGGGAAGCTATGGCTACACCTTC. Translation: CASSVRTGGSYGYTF.

With respect to this clone: This same CDR3 is encoded by further DNA sequences in the sample. V is TRBV5-1 and J is TRBJ2-7; TRBD2 matches at 9 bases. CDR1 SGHRS and CDR2 YFSETQ come from the germline V gene. J lost 6 bases, V lost 0 bases, and 4 bases had no gene match. The CDR3 consists of 14 residues. The CDR3 loop is CASSLVAGVSEQYF. CDR3 DNA sequence: TGCGCCAGCAGCTTGGTAGCGGGAGTAAGCGAGCAGTACTTC.

The chain couples TRBV2 to TRBJ1-5; D ambiguous. The V end lost 4 bases, the J end lost 2 bases, and 9 bases lay between the germline ends. The CDR3 contains 14 residues. Germline CDR1 SNHLY, CDR2 FYNNEI. The CDR3 is CASSVGAGNQPQHF. DNA for the CDR3: TGTGCCAGCAGTGTCGGTGCGGGCAATCAGCCCCAGCATTTT.

The rearrangement links TRBV7-9 to TRBJ1-6, with no clear D. The CDR3 runs to 17 residues. Per germline, CDR1 SEHNR and CDR2 FQNEAQ (reference sequence). V was cut by 5 bases and J by 13 bases, with 27 bases left in between. The CDR3 nucleotides are TGTGCCAGCAGCCCAGCGAGGATGTTGGTGGCCCAATCCCCCCTCCACTTT. The encoded protein is CASSPARMLVAQSPLHF.

Only one count was recorded for this clone. The chain joins TRBV19 to TRBJ1-4; TRBD1 might be the D (5 bases). Germline CDR1 reads LNHDA; CDR2 reads SQIVND (reference sequence). The CDR3 runs 14 residues. Trimming took off 3 bases at V and 8 bases at J, with 13 bases between the two ends. As DNA, the CDR3 is TGTGCCAGTAGTATCACCCGGGACGTCGAAAAACTGTTTTTT. Protein sequence: CASSITRDVEKLFF. The variable domain in full, with the rest retrieved from reference TRBV19 and TRBJ1-4, is DGGITQSPKYLFRKEGQNVTLSCEQNLNHDAMYWYRQDPGQGLRLIYYSQIVNDFQKGDIAEGYSVSREKKESFPLTVTSAQKNPTAFYLCASSITRDVEKLFFGSGTQLSVL.

This sequence joins TRBV28 and TRBJ2-5, with D possibly matching TRBD1 (6 bases). Germline V CDR1 and CDR2: MDHEN, SYDVKM. The CDR3 spans 14 residues. V lost 5 bases, J lost 4 bases, and 14 bases lay in between. This CDR3 reads CASSITQGRETQYF. The CDR3 DNA reads as TGTGCCAGCAGTATCACACAGGGCCGAGAGACCCAGTACTTC.

This chain links TRBV19 with TRBJ1-2; no definite D call. Germline-derived CDR1 and CDR2 are LNHDA and SQIVND (reference sequence). V was clipped by 6 bases and J by 8 bases, with 10 bases between them. The CDR3 is 11 amino acids. The DNA for the CDR3 is TGTGCCAGTAGGACGGGAGGAGGCTACACCTTC. This codes for CASRTGGGYTF.

The sample holds a few counts of this clone. The genes are TRBV4-3 and TRBJ1-2; TRBD1 aligns across 8 bases. This CDR3 is built from 15 residues. Germline trimming cut 0 bases from V and 5 bases from J; bases unmatched to any gene: 5. Germline-derived CDR1 and CDR2 are LGHNA and YSLEER. CDR3 region: CASSQDHRGGYGYTF. CDR3 DNA: TGCGCCAGCAGCCAAGATCACAGGGGGGGATATGGCTACACCTTC.

This chain connects TRBV7-2 to TRBJ2-1; D is unresolved. Germline assignment: CDR1 SGHTA and CDR2 FQGNSA. V lost 6 bases, J lost 9 bases, and 12 bases lay in between. The CDR3 loop spans 12 amino acids. As DNA, the CDR3 is TGTGCCAGCAGGCTTAATTTTGGTGAGCAGTTCTTC. Translation gives CASRLNFGEQFF.

The chain joins TRBV10-3 to TRBJ1-5, with 7 bases lining up with TRBD1. From germline, CDR1 is ENHRY and CDR2 SYGVKD. The CDR3 consists of 16 residues. V dropped 10 bases and J dropped 5; count of bases not matched to a gene: 17. CDR3 residues: CATINGTASVYQPQHF. The CDR3 DNA follows: TGTGCCACCATAAACGGGACAGCTTCTGTGTATCAGCCCCAGCATTTT.